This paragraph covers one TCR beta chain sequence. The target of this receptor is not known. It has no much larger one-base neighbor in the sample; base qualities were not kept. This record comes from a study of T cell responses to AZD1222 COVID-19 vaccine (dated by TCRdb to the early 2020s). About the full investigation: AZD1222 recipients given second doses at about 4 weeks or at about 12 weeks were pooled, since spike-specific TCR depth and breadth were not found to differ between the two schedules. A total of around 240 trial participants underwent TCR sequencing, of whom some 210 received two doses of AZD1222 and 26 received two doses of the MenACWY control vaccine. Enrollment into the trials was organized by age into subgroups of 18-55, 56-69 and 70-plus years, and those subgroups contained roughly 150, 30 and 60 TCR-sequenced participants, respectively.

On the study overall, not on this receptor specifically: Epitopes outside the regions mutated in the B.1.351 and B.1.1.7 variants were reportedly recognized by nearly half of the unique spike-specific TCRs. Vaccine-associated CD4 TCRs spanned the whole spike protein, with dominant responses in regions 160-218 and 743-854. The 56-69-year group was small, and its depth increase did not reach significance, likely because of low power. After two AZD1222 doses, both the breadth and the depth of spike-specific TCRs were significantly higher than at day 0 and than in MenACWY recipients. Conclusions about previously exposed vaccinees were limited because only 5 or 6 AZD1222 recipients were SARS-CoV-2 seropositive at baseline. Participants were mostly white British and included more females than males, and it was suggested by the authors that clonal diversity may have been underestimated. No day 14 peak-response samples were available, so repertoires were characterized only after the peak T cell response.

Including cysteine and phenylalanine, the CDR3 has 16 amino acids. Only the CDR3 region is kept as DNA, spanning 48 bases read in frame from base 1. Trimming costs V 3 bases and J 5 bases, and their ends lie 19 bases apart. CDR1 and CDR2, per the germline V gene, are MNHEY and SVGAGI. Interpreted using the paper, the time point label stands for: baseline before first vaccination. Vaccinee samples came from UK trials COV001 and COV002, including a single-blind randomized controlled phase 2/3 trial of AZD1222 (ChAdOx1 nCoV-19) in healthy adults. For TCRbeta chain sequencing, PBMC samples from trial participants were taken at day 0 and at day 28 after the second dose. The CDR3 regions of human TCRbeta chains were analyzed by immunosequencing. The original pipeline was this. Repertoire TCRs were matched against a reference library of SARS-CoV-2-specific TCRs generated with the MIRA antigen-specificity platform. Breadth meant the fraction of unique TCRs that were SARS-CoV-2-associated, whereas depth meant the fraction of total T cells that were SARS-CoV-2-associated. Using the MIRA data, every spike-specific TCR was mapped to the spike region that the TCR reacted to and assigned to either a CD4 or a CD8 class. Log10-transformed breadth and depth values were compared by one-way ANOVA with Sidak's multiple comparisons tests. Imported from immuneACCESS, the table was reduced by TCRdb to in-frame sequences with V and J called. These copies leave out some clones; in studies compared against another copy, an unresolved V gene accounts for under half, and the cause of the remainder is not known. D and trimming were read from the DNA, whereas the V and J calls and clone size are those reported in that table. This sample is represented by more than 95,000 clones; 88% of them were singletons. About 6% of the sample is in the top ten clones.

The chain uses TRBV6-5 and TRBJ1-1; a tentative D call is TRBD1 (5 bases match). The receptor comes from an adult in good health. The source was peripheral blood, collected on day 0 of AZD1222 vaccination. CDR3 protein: CASSYISRTGQTEAFF. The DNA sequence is TGTGCCAGCAGTTATATTTCAAGAACAGGTCAAACTGAAGCTTTCTTT.